Below, 10 T cell receptor beta chains from the same sample are listed, as sequenced in a study of cytomegalovirus exposure and HLA in healthy donors. PCR primers comprised 60 Vbeta and 13 Jbeta primers. Method: immunoSEQ multiplex PCR; TCRdb's copy keeps in-frame clones and lacks some. This sample's clone table lists 110,000 to 150,000 clones. Sample: PBMCs. These TCRs come from a woman younger than 35 in good health and CMV-seronegative.

The chain links TRBV10-3 to TRBJ1-2, with 7 bases aligning to TRBD1. The germline CDR1 and CDR2 sequences are ENHRY and SYGVKD. J gave up 0 bases and V 7 bases, and 5 bases lay outside the gene matches. The CDR3 runs to 14 residues. The CDR3 here is CAITGDSSNYGYTF. CDR3 in DNA: TGTGCCATCACGGGGGACAGCTCTAACTATGGCTACACCTTC.

The J gene is TRBJ1-4, the V gene TRBV2, with D perhaps TRBD1 (6 bases). V was shortened by 0 bases and J by 8 bases, with 13 bases between the two germline ends. This CDR3 is 15 amino acids long. The germline V gene encodes CDR1 SNHLY and CDR2 FYNNEI. CDR3 amino acids: CASSEASQGKEKLFF. CDR3 nucleotide sequence: TGTGCCAGCAGTGAAGCGAGCCAGGGGAAAGAAAAACTGTTTTTT.

The V call is TRBV5-1, the J call TRBJ2-3; 8 bases agree with TRBD2. J was trimmed by 2 bases and V by 6 bases; bases with no gene match: 20. Per germline, CDR1 SGHRS and CDR2 YFSETQ. There are 19 residues in the CDR3. The CDR3 protein is CASNPDGASGWIYTDTQYF. The DNA for the CDR3 is TGCGCCAGCAACCCCGATGGGGCTAGCGGGTGGATATACACAGATACGCAGTATTTT.

This chain connects TRBV19 to TRBJ2-1, with TRBD2 as a possible D gene (5 bases). The germline V gene has CDR1 LNHDA and CDR2 SQIVND (reference sequence). The length of the CDR3 is 16 residues. The germline V and J ends were trimmed by 6 bases and 4 bases, with 19 bases remaining between them. CDR3 nucleotide sequence: TGTGCCAGTAGCCACGTGGGGAGTTTAGTGTACAATGAGCAGTTCTTC. Its translation: CASSHVGSLVYNEQFF.

The J gene is TRBJ1-5, the V gene TRBV5-6, with a tentative D call TRBD1 (5 bases). The CDR3 covers 15 residues. The V and J ends lost 2 bases and 0 bases respectively, with 9 bases between them. The germline V gene has CDR1 SGHDT and CDR2 YYEEEE. CDR3 coding DNA: TGTGCCAGCAGCTTAGGACACGATAGCAATCAGCCCCAGCATTTT. Translation: CASSLGHDSNQPQHF.

The chain combines TRBV5-8 with TRBJ2-5; 7 nucleotides align to TRBD2. V dropped 6 bases and J dropped 3; count of bases not matched to a gene: 11. Germline CDR1 reads SGHTS; CDR2 reads YDEGEE. The length of the CDR3 is 15 residues. The CDR3 region has the DNA TGTGCCAGCACCTCCCGCGGGGGAGGGGAAGAGACCCAGTACTTC. Its protein is CASTSRGGGEETQYF.

CDR3 region: CASSLRLAGRETQYF. The DNA for the CDR3 is TGTGCCAGCAGTTTAAGACTAGCGGGACGAGAGACCCAGTACTTC. The chain uses TRBV28 and TRBJ2-5; the match to TRBD2 covers 11 bases. The germline gives CDR1 MDHEN, CDR2 SYDVKM. J was trimmed by 4 bases and V by 2 bases; bases with no gene match: 3. The CDR3 covers 15 residues.

The rearrangement joins TRBV7-2 to TRBJ1-4; 11 bases fit TRBD1. Germline lookup yields CDR1 SGHTA and CDR2 FQGNSA. The junction had 12 bases not matched to a gene; V was cut back by 4 bases and J by 8 bases. This CDR3 comprises 17 residues. In DNA form, the CDR3 reads TGTGCCAGCAGCTCCAGGACAGGGGGCGTTAGGGGAGAAAAACTGTTTTTT. Its protein is CASSSRTGGVRGEKLFF.

The DNA for the CDR3 is TGTGCCAGCAGCGAACTAGGCGGGGGGCTAAGTGAAAAACTGTTTTTT. This gives the protein CASSELGGGLSEKLFF. V gene TRBV5-6 combines with J gene TRBJ1-4; D may be TRBD1 (6 bases). CDR3 length: 16 residues. Germline V gene lookup returns CDR1 SGHDT and CDR2 YYEEEE. V lost 4 bases, J lost 7 bases, and 20 bases lay in between.

The CDR3 DNA reads as TGTGCCAGCAGCTCGGGACTACTCGGGGAGCTGTTTTTT. Its translation: CASSSGLLGELFF. The chain uses TRBV7-7 and TRBJ2-2, with 7 bases aligning to TRBD2. This CDR3 comprises 13 residues. Looked up from germline, CDR1 is SSHAT and CDR2 is FNYEAQ (reference sequence). With V trimmed by 4 bases and J by 7 bases, 3 bases remained unmatched. Together with reference TRBV7-7 and TRBJ2-2, the CDR3 gives the full variable domain: GAGVSQSPRYKVTKRGQDVTLRCDPISSHATLYWYQQALGQGPEFLTYFNYEAQPDKSGLPSDRFSAERPEGSISTLTIQRTEQRDSAMYRCASSSGLLGELFFGEGSRLTVL.